One T cell receptor beta chain is described in this entry. This CDR3 is built from 15 residues. Trimming shortened V by 4 bases and J by 5 bases, and 18 bases separated the two germline ends. Germline assignment: CDR1 GTSNPN and CDR2 SVGIG (reference sequence). Clones were sequenced by immunoSEQ multiplex PCR, and TCRdb holds only the in-frame ones, with some missing. The top ten clones hold approximately 0.59% of a sample with 120,000 or so clones, approximately 90% of them seen once. This entry comes from a study of Tregs in tolerant kidney transplant recipients. Unstimulated regulatory T cells (CD4+CD25+CD127-), CD4+CD25- non-regulatory cells, CD4 and CD8 cells were FACS-sorted from thawed PBMCs.

Specimen: CD4+ T cells from blood. This rearrangement joins TRBV30 to TRBJ2-1; tentatively, D is TRBD1 (6 bases). The receptor was isolated from a human donor in good health. The CDR3 loop reads CAWTRSSGANNEQFF. Here the CDR3 DNA reads TGTGCCTGGACCAGATCTTCAGGGGCGAACAATGAGCAGTTCTTC.